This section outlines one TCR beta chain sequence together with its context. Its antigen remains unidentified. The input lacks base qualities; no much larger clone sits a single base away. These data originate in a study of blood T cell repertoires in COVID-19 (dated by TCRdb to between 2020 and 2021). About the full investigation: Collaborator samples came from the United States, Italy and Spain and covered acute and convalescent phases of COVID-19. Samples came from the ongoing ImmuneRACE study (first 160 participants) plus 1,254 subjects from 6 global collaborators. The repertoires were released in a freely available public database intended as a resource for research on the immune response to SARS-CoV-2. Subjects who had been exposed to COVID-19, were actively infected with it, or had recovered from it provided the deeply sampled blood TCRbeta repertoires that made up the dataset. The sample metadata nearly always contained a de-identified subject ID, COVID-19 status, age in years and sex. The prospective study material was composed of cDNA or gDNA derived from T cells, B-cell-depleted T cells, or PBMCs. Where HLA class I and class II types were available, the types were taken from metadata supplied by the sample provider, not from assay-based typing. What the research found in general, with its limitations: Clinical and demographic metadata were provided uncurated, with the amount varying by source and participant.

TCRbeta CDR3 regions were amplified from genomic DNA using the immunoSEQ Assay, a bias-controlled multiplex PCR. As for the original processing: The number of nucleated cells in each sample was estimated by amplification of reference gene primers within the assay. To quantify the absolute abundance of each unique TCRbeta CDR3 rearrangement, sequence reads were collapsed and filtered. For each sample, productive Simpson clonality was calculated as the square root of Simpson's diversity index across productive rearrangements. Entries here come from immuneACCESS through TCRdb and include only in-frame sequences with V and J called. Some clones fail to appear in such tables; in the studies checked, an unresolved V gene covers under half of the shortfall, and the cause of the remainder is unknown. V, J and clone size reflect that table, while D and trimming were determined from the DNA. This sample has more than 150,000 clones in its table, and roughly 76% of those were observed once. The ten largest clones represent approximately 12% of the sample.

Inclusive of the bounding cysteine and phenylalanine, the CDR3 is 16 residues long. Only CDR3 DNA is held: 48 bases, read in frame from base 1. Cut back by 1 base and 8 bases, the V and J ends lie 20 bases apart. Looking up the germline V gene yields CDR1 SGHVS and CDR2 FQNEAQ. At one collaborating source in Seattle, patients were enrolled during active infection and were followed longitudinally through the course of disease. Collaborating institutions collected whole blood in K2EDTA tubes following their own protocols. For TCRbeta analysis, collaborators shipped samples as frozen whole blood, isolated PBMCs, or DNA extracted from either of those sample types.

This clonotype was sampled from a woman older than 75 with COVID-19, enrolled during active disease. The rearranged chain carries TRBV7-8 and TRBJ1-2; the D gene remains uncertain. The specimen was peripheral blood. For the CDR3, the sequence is CASSLERAGPLRGYTF. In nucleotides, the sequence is TGTGCCAGCAGCTTAGAACGGGCGGGTCCCTTGCGAGGCTACACCTTC. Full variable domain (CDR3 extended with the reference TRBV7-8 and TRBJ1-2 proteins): GAGVSQSPRYKVAKRGQDVALRCDPISGHVSLFWYQQALGQGPEFLTYFQNEAQLDKSGLPSDRFFAERPEGSVSTLKIQRTQQEDSAVYLCASSLERAGPLRGYTFGSGTRLTVV.